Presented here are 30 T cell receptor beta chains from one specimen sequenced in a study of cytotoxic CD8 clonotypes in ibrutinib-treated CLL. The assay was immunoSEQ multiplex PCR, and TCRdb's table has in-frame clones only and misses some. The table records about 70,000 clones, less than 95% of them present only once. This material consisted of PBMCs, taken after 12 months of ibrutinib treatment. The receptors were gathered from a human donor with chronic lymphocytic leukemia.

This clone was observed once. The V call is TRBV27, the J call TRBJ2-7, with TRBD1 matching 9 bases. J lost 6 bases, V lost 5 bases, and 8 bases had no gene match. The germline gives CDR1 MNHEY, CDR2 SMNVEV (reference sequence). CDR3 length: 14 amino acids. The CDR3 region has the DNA TGTGCCAGCAGTCTAGGGACAGGGCCGCGCGAGCAGTACTTC. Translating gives CASSLGTGPREQYF.

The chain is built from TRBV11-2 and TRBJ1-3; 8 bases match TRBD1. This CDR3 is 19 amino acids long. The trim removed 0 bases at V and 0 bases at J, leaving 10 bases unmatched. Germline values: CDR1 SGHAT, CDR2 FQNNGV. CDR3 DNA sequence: TGTGCCAGCAGCTTAGATTCGGGGGGGGACAGGCGCTCTGGAAACACCATATATTTT. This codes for CASSLDSGGDRRSGNTIYF.

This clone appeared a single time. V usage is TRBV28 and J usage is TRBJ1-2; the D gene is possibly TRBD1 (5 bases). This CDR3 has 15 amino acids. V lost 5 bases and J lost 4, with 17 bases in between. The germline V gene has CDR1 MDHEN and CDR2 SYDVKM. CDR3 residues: CASSPSGQLRYGYTF. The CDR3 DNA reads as TGTGCCAGCAGTCCAAGTGGACAACTCCGCTATGGCTACACCTTC.

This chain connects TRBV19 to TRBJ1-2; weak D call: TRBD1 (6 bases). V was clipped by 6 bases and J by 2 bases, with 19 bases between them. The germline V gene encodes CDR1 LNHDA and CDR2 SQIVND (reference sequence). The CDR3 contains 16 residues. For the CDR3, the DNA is TGTGCCAGTAGCCCCCAGGGACAACCCAAAAACTATGGCTACACCTTC. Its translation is CASSPQGQPKNYGYTF.

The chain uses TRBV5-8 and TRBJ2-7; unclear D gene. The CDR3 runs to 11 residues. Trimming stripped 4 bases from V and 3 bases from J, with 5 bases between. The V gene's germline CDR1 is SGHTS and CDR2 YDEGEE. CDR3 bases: TGTGCCAGCAGCGCCCACTACGAGCAGTACTTC. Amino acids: CASSAHYEQYF.

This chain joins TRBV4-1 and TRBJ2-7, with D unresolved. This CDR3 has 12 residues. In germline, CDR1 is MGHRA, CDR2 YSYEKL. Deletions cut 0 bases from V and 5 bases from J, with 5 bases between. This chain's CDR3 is CASSQDRHEQYF. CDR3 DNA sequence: TGCGCCAGCAGCCAAGATCGGCACGAGCAGTACTTC.

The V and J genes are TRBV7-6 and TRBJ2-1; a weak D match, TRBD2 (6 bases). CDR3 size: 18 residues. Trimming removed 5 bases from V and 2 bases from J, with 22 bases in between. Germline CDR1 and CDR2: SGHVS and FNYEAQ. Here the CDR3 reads CASSRKYSAGPPYNEQFF. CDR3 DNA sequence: TGTGCCAGCAGCCGAAAGTACTCTGCGGGACCACCCTACAATGAGCAGTTCTTC.

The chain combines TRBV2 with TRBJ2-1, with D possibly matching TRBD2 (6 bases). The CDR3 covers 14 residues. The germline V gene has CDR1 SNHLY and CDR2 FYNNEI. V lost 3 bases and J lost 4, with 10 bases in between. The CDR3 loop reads CASSDSGIYNEQFF. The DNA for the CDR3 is TGTGCCAGCAGTGATAGCGGAATATACAATGAGCAGTTCTTC.

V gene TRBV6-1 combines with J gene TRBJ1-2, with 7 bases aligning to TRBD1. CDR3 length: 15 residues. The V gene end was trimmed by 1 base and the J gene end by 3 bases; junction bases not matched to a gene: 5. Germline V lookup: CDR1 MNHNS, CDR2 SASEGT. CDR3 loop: CASSEVGTDYYGYTF. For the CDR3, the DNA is TGTGCCAGCAGTGAAGTGGGGACAGACTACTATGGCTACACCTTC.

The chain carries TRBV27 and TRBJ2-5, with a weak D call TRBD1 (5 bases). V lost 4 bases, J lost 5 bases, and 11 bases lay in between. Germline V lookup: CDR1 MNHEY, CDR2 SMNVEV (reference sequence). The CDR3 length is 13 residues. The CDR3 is CASSSRVGETQYF. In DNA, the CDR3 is TGTGCCAGCAGTTCCAGGGTGGGGGAGACCCAGTACTTC.

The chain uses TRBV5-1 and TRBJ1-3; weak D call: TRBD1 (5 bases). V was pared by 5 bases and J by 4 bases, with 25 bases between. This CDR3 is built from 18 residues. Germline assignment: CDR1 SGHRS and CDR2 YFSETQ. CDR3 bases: TGCGCCAGCAGGCTAACCCAAACGGGACTGGCGACAGGAAACACCATATATTTT. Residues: CASRLTQTGLATGNTIYF.

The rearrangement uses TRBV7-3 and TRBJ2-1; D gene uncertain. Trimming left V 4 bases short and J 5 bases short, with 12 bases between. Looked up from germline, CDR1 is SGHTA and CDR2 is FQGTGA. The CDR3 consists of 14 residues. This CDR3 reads CASSSEPADNEQFF. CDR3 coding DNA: TGTGCCAGCAGCTCTGAGCCTGCTGACAATGAGCAGTTCTTC. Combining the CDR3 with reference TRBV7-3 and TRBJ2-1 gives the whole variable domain GAGVSQTPSNKVTEKGKYVELRCDPISGHTALYWYRQSLGQGPEFLIYFQGTGAADDSGLPNDRFFAVRPEGSVSTLKIQRTERGDSAVYLCASSSEPADNEQFFGPGTRLTVL.

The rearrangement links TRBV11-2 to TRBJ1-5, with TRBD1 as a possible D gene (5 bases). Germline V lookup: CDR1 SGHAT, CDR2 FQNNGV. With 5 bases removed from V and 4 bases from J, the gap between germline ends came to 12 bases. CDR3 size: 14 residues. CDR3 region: CASSRAGGNQPQHF. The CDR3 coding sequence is TGTGCCAGCAGCCGCGCGGGGGGAAATCAGCCCCAGCATTTT.

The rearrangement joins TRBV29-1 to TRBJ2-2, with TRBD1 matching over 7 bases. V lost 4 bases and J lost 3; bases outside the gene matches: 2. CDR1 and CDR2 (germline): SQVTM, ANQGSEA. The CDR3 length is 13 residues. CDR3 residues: CSVGTGYTGELFF. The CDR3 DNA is TGCAGCGTTGGGACAGGTTACACCGGGGAGCTGTTTTTT.

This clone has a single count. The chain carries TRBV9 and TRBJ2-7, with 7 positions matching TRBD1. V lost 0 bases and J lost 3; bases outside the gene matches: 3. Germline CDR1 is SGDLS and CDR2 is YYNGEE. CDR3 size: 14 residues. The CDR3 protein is CASSVGGGGYEQYF. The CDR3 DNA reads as TGTGCCAGCAGCGTAGGAGGGGGCGGCTACGAGCAGTACTTC.

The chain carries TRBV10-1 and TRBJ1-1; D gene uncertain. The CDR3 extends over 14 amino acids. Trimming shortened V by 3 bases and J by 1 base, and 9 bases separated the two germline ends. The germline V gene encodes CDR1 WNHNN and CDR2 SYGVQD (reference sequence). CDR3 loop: CASSENPRNTEAFF. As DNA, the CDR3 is TGCGCCAGCAGTGAAAATCCGAGGAACACTGAAGCTTTCTTT.

The CDR3 region is CASSDKTDNTGELFF. The CDR3 DNA follows: TGTGCCAGCAGTGATAAGACGGACAACACCGGGGAGCTGTTTTTT. The genes are TRBV6-1 and TRBJ2-2, with D uncertain. Germline loops: CDR1 MNHNS, CDR2 SASEGT. The V and J ends lost 3 bases and 2 bases respectively, with 10 bases between them. The CDR3 is made up of 15 amino acids.

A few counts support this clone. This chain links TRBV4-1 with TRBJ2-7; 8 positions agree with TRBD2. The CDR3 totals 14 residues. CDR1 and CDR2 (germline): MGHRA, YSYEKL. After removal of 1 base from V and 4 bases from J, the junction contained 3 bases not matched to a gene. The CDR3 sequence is CASSQGREGYEQYF. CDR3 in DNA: TGCGCCAGCAGCCAAGGACGGGAGGGGTACGAGCAGTACTTC.

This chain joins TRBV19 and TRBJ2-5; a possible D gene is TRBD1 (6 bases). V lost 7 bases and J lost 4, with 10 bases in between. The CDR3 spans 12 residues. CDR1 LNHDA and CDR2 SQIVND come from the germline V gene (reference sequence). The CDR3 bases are TGTGCCAGTACGCAGGGGTCAGAGACCCAGTACTTC. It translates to CASTQGSETQYF.

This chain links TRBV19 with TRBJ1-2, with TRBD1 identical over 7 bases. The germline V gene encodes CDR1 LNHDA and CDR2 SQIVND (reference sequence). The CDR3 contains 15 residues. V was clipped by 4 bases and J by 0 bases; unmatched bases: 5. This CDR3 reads CASSTGTETNYGYTF. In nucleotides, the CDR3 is TGTGCCAGTAGTACAGGGACAGAAACTAACTATGGCTACACCTTC.

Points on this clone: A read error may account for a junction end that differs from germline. In nucleotides, the CDR3 is TGTGCCAGCACTGAAGTCGCTGAAGCTTTCTTT. Translation: CASTEVAEAFF. The chain carries TRBV2 and TRBJ1-1; D unresolved. The CDR3 spans 11 residues. Per the germline V gene, CDR1 is SNHLY and CDR2 is FYNNEI.

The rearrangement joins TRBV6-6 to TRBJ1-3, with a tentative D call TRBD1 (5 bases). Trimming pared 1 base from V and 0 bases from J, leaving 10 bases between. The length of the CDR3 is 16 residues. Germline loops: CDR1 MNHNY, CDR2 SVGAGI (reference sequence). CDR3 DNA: TGTGCCAGCAGTTACTTTGGACAAAGCTCTGGAAACACCATATATTTT. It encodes CASSYFGQSSGNTIYF.

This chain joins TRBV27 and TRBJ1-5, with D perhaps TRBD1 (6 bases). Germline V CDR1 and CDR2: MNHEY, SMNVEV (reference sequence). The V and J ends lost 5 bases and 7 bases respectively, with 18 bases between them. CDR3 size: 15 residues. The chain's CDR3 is CASSPNADTGQPQHF. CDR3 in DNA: TGTGCCAGCAGTCCAAACGCGGATACAGGGCAGCCCCAGCATTTT.

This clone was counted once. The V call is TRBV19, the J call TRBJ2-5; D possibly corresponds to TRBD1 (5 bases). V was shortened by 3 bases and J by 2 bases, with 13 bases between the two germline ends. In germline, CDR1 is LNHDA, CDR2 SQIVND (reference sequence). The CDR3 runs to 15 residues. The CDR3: CASSMGQSLQETQYF. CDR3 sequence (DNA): TGTGCCAGTAGTATGGGGCAGAGCCTTCAAGAGACCCAGTACTTC.

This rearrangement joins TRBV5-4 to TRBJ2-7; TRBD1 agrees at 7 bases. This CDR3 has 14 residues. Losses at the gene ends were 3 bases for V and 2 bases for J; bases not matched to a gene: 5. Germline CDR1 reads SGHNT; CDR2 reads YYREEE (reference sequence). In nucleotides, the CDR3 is TGTGCCAGCAGCTACCGGGACAGAGCCTACGAGCAGTACTTC. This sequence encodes CASSYRDRAYEQYF. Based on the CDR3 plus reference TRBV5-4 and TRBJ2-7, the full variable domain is ETGVTQSPTHLIKTRGQQVTLRCSSQSGHNTVSWYQQALGQGPQFIFQYYREEENGRGNFPPRFSGLQFPNYSSELNVNALELDDSALYLCASSYRDRAYEQYFGPGTRLTVT.

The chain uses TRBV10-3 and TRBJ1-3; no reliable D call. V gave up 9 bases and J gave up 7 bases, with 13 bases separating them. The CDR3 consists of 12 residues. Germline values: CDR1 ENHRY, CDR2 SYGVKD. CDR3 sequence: CAISPGANTIYF. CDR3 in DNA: TGTGCCATTTCGCCCGGCGCTAACACCATATATTTT.

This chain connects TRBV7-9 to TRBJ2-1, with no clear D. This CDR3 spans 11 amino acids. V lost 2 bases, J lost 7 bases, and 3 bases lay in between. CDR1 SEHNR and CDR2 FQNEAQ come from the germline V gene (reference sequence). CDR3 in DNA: TGTGCCAGCAGCTTAAAGAATGAGCAGTTCTTC. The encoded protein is CASSLKNEQFF.

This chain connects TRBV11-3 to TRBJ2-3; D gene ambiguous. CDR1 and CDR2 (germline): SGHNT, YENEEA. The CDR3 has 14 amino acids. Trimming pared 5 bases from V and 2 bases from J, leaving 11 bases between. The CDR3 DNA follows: TGTGCCAGCAGCCTGGGCGGAGACACAGATACGCAGTATTTT. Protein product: CASSLGGDTDTQYF.

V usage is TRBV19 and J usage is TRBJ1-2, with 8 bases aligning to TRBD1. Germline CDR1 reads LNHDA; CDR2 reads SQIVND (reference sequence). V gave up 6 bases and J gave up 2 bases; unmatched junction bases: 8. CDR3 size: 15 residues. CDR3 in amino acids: CASSPGTGSNYGYTF. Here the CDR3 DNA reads TGTGCCAGTAGCCCCGGGACAGGATCGAACTATGGCTACACCTTC. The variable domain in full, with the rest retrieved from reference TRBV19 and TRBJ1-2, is DGGITQSPKYLFRKEGQNVTLSCEQNLNHDAMYWYRQDPGQGLRLIYYSQIVNDFQKGDIAEGYSVSREKKESFPLTVTSAQKNPTAFYLCASSPGTGSNYGYTFGSGTRLTVV.

CDR3 sequence (DNA): TGTGCCACCAGCAGAGATCCTTGGGGCAGGGCGATGAACACTGAAGCTTTCTTT. Translating gives CATSRDPWGRAMNTEAFF. The V gene is TRBV15, the J gene TRBJ1-1; a weak D match, TRBD1 (5 bases). Germline-derived CDR1 and CDR2 are LNHNV and YYDKDF (reference sequence). The CDR3 length is 18 residues. Trimming cost V 0 bases and J 0 bases, with 17 bases left between them.